Each of the 5 T cell receptor beta chains below was sequenced from the same sample in a study of PD-1 blockade in classical Hodgkin lymphoma. Time point meaning: newly diagnosed, previously untreated cHL patient sample. Assay: immunoSEQ multiplex PCR; the TCRdb copy retains only in-frame clones and omits some. The profile shows fewer than 90,000 clones, nearly 95% of them singletons. Sample: peripheral blood mononuclear cells (PBMCs). All receptors derive from a human donor with classical Hodgkin lymphoma.

The chain combines TRBV6-5 with TRBJ2-1; TRBD1 is a possible D gene (7 bases). In germline, CDR1 is MNHEY, CDR2 SVGAGI. The CDR3 loop spans 14 amino acids. V lost 6 bases to trimming and J lost 5 bases, with 14 bases between them. The CDR3 bases are TGTGCCAGCAGCCAGGGGGGTCTGGACAATGAGCAGTTCTTC. This encodes CASSQGGLDNEQFF.

V usage is TRBV2 and J usage is TRBJ1-5, with D possibly matching TRBD1 (5 bases). V was cut by 3 bases and J by 0 bases, with 12 bases left in between. The CDR3 sequence is 16 residues long. The germline V gene has CDR1 SNHLY and CDR2 FYNNEI. The CDR3 region has the DNA TGTGCCAGCAGTGAGCCACAGGCGTATAGCAATCAGCCCCAGCATTTT. Translating it yields CASSEPQAYSNQPQHF.

This chain links TRBV19 with TRBJ2-2; a possible D gene is TRBD2 (6 bases). The CDR3 extends over 13 amino acids. Trimming removed 3 bases at V and 6 bases at J, with 8 bases between. CDR1 and CDR2 from the germline V gene are LNHDA and SQIVND (reference sequence). The CDR3 loop reads CASSIRGSGELFF. DNA of the CDR3: TGTGCCAGTAGTATTCGGGGGTCCGGGGAGCTGTTTTTT.

In DNA form, the CDR3 reads TGCGCCAGCAGCTTGTCTGGGACAGGGGGTATCGGCGGTGGCTACACCTTC. This sequence encodes CASSLSGTGGIGGGYTF. The chain has TRBV5-1 and TRBJ1-2; TRBD1 agrees at 11 bases. Germline V lookup: CDR1 SGHRS, CDR2 YFSETQ. This CDR3 has 17 residues. V shed 1 base and J 7 bases; nucleotides not matched to a gene: 12.

This rearrangement joins TRBV6-1 to TRBJ1-6, with TRBD1 matching 11 bases. The CDR3 extends over 14 amino acids. V lost 5 bases, J lost 9 bases, and 3 bases stayed unmatched. Per germline, CDR1 MNHNS and CDR2 SASEGT. The CDR3 sequence: CASSSGTGGSPLHF. The CDR3 DNA is TGTGCCAGCAGTTCCGGGACAGGGGGTTCACCCCTCCACTTT.